A selection of T cell receptor beta chains follows, all from one sample in a study of vaccination effects on CD4 cells after COVID-19. Assay: immunoSEQ multiplex PCR; the TCRdb copy retains only in-frame clones and omits some. The data show about 63,000 clones, 75% seen once. These receptors' targets are unknown. The source was CD4+ T cells from PBMCs cultured with HCoV-OC43 spike peptides, collected before COVID-19 vaccination. The receptor source for this set is a human donor who received a COVID-19 vaccine. Both conserved end residues are part of each CDR3. Fields, in order: D gene, clone size, J gene, V gene, CDR3 DNA, CDR3 protein. The D gene is left open where the match is weak. Rows give clone size only sometimes, using once, few, many, or a class for an expanded clone.

D: .
size: .
J: TRBJ1-6
V: TRBV6-2/TRBV6-3
DNA: TGTGCCAGCAGTACAAATTCACCCCTCCACTTT
CDR3: CASSTNSPLHF

D: TRBD1
size: .
J: TRBJ1-6
V: TRBV4-3
DNA: TGCGCCAGCAGCCAAGATGCGGACAGGGGGAATTCACCCCTCCACTTT
CDR3: CASSQDADRGNSPLHF

D: .
size: .
J: TRBJ2-5
V: TRBV5-5
DNA: TGTGCCAGCAGCTTGGCCTCGCAAGAGACCCAGTACTTC
CDR3: CASSLASQETQYF

D: TRBD1
size: .
J: TRBJ1-5
V: TRBV7-2
DNA: TGTGCCAGCAGCTTAGGTGGGACAGACAATCAGCCCCAGCATTTT
CDR3: CASSLGGTDNQPQHF

D: .
size: .
J: TRBJ2-6
V: TRBV10-3
DNA: TGTGCCATCAGTGACCCGGCCGGGACACTTAGCGGCTTTGGGGCCAACGTCCTGACTTTC
CDR3: CAISDPAGTLSGFGANVLTF

D: .
size: .
J: TRBJ1-6
V: TRBV5-1
DNA: TGCGCCAGCAGCTCGTCGGGCTCAGCTGGGAATTCACCCCTCCACTTT
CDR3: CASSSSGSAGNSPLHF

D: TRBD1
size: .
J: TRBJ2-3
V: TRBV5-1
DNA: TGCGCCAGCAGCTCCTCTTTCCTGGGACAGAGCACAGATACGCAGTATTTT
CDR3: CASSSSFLGQSTDTQYF

D: TRBD2
size: .
J: TRBJ2-3
V: TRBV5-1
DNA: TGCGCCAGCAGCTTGTTTATTCCTAGCGGGGGGGACACAGATACGCAGTATTTT
CDR3: CASSLFIPSGGDTDTQYF

D: .
size: .
J: TRBJ2-3
V: TRBV7-9
DNA: TGTGCCAGCAGCTTATTCGGGGAAAGCACAGATACGCAGTATTTT
CDR3: CASSLFGESTDTQYF

D: .
size: few
J: TRBJ1-6
V: TRBV4-3
DNA: TGCGCCAGCAGCCTCGATAATTCACCCCTCCACTTT
CDR3: CASSLDNSPLHF

D: .
size: once
J: TRBJ1-3
V: TRBV5-3
DNA: TGTGCCAGAAGCTTGATCCAAAGCTCTGGAAACACCATATATTTT
CDR3: CARSLIQSSGNTIYF